This TCR beta chain came from a study of cytomegalovirus exposure and HLA in healthy donors (dated by TCRdb to about 2017). Background on the whole study: An earlier analysis of 587 of the donors reported approximately 300 Gb of sequence data and some 110 million unique TCR beta sequences obtained from roughly 180 million T cells. Rather than using new phenotypic data, the later analysis identified candidate immune exposures from TCR beta sequences and from how often those sequences occurred across donors. The number of donors typed differed by locus, with roughly 629-640 for A, B, C, DRB1 and DQB1, around 500 for DQA1, over 600 for DPA1, and over 400 for DPB1. The study combined high-throughput TCR immunosequencing, statistical association of individual TCRs with disease status, and machine learning to predict cytomegalovirus infection status. An early release that covered roughly 600 HLA-typed donors contained about 300 gigabases of sequencing data and some 87 million unique TCR sequences. The aim of the study was to test whether cataloging public T cell receptors could identify signatures of past pathogen exposure. Across some 400 genotyped donors of the cohort, an average of about 240,000 unique TCR beta nucleotide sequences per donor were sequenced, and approximately 17% of those sequences were non-productive. Genome-wide SNP genotypes for about 65% of the roughly 700 donors were used in a later genetic analysis, which treated that subset as a discovery cohort. The genetic ancestry cluster associated with self-reported Caucasian donors included about 81% of the roughly 410 genotyped donors. Alongside the repertoire data, information on donor age, sex, ethnicity and CMV serostatus was compiled. A later analysis re-examined previously published TCR beta repertoires from more than 550 donors and added high-resolution HLA genotyping to investigate patterns of TCR occurrence. The study used immunosequencing to profile the T cell repertoires of under 700 subjects and linked those repertoires to cytomegalovirus serostatus. A separate validation cohort of over a hundred different subjects was used in addition to the 666-subject first cohort. Every discovery cohort repertoire had been produced on one sequencing platform. An earlier analysis of 587 of the donors used high-throughput TCR beta sequencing to judge whether each TCR beta V gene segment behaved as functional or pseudogenic. Because of strong linkage in the cohort, five DR-DQ haplotypes were treated as single units for association and clustering. HLA typing included class I and class II loci at four-digit resolution.

The cohort consisted of approximately 670 healthy bone marrow donors. Cohort members were all nominally healthy when sampled, although unrecorded immune exposures were likely present. The donor was CMV seronegative and was included in the group of a few hundred seronegative cohort members. Each donor provided a peripheral blood sample, and peripheral blood mononuclear cells were used for TCR beta sequencing. Genomic DNA extraction from the blood cell samples was performed with the Qiagen DNeasy Blood Extraction Kit. The CDR3 runs 14 residues from the cysteine to the phenylalanine. The DNA shown is the 42-base CDR3, in frame from base 1. Preparation of the library involved the immunoSEQ multiplex PCR assay. A mixture of 60 forward primers for TCR Vbeta segments and 13 reverse primers for TCR Jbeta segments was used in the multiplex PCR. The CDR3 region of rearranged TCR beta genes was amplified from genomic DNA with a multiplex PCR assay. On the Illumina HiSeq System, the amplified TCR beta libraries were sequenced as 87-base-pair reads. As for the authors' bioinformatics: In a later analysis, approximately 74 million unique TCR beta chains were counted across the approximately 620 repertoires, and roughly 10 million of these chains were shared by at least two donors. Raw reads were error-corrected and collapsed into unique sequences with a nearest-neighbor algorithm that merged closely related sequences to remove PCR and sequencing errors. CDR3 sequences were aligned to IMGT reference sequences to assign V, D and J gene segments. For a sequence to be retained, at least a six-nucleotide match to both a V gene segment and a J gene segment was required. A rearrangement was called productive if the CDR3 had no stop codons and remained in frame with V and J, and every other rearrangement was called non-productive. Following IMGT convention, CDR3 was defined as the stretch from the second conserved V-encoded cysteine up to the conserved J-encoded phenylalanine. In an earlier analysis of some 550 of the donors, sequences lacking an unambiguous match to a single V gene segment were excluded. An earlier analysis of approximately 590 of the donors classified V segments as functional when productive rearrangements were above 56.7% and as segregating when the standard deviation between donors was above 5%. A statistical classification framework was developed to diagnose cytomegalovirus status using the catalog of TCR beta chain sequences. V and J gene assignment, in a later analysis, came from comparing TCR nucleotide sequences with IMGT/GENE-DB human TR gene sequences. The TCRdist pipeline was used in a later analysis to assign CDR3 sequences and most-parsimonious VDJ recombination scenarios. In a later analysis, each TCR beta chain was defined by its CDR3 amino acid sequence together with its V-gene family, and reads without a unique V-gene family were excluded. In a later analysis, some 600 highly shared, low-generation-probability nucleotide sequences were removed to address suspected cross-contamination and a sequencing artifact. For each public chain, a later analysis derived a clonal expansion index from normalized ranks of inferred template counts within each repertoire. Generation probabilities in a later analysis came from a VDJ recombination model fitted to out-of-frame rearrangements, and those results were checked against IGoR. In a later analysis, TCR-TCR, TCR-HLA and TCR-CMV co-occurrence was scored with hypergeometric tests, and a repertoire-size bias correction was applied to TCR pairs. To estimate false discovery rates, a later analysis permuted the HLA or CMV assignments 20 times. In a later analysis, co-occurring TCRs were grouped using DBSCAN, with TCRdist sequence similarity added in when clustering inside HLA-allele-positive subsets. Repertoires with fewer than 30,000 or more than 120,000 public chains, plus five repertoires with anomalous nucleotide sharing, were excluded from co-occurrence clustering. TCRdb provides this immuneACCESS table in a form limited to in-frame rearrangements. Some clones are lacking; in checked studies, under half of them reflect an unresolved V gene, and why the rest are absent is not known. V, J and clone size are taken as reported in that table, and D and trimming were inferred from the DNA itself. This sample gives roughly 180,000 clones in total; around 80% of them show up just once. The ten largest account for around 1.5% of the sample.

What the research found in general, with its limitations: The classifier was reported to diagnose cytomegalovirus status with high specificity and sensitivity in both the original cohort and the validation cohort. In a later genetic analysis, fewer N-insertions in productive TCRs were reported among donors in an Asian-associated ancestry cluster than the roughly 700-donor mean. In the study, approximately 160 TCR beta chains were listed as associated with cytomegalovirus. A later analysis found that HLA-associated TCR beta chains were more clonally expanded and had lower generation probabilities than equally common non-associated chains. Across donors, most TCR sequences were observed very rarely, whereas some public TCRs were present in many individuals. A group of highly shared sequence variants was considered likely to be a technical artifact of the sequencing pipeline. Linkage disequilibrium might explain the correlated functional status among segregating V segments, but an unknown experimental factor could not be excluded. According to a later analysis, parvovirus B19, influenza, CMV and Epstein-Barr virus appeared linked to several top co-occurrence clusters. In vitro tests confirmed that a few of the cytomegalovirus-associated TCR beta chains recognize cytomegalovirus antigens. Roughly uniform sequencing depth across donors was assumed in presence/absence analyses, although this assumption may not hold. The authors suggested that the approach could potentially be generalized to other disease states and immunological phenotypes. Most CMV-associated TCR beta chains appeared to be HLA-restricted in a later analysis, and the HLA associations seemed to be driven largely by CMV exposure. A further reported finding was that TCR beta sequences accurately predicted the HLA-A and HLA-B alleles for most subjects in the first cohort. About 15 rarely observed V segments, including chromosome 9 orphons, were excluded from the earlier analysis of several hundred of the donors because counts were too low. Assigning TCR associations to individual alleles was difficult when HLA alleles, especially DR and DQ, strongly co-occurred. A later genetic analysis associated a missense DCLRE1C variant with V-gene and J-gene trimming of TCR beta chains, and an independent cohort replicated the association. In a later analysis, some 18,000 TCR beta sequences were associated with specific HLA alleles at a false discovery rate of 0.05. In an earlier analysis of some 640 of the donors, most TCR beta V segments were observed in productive rearrangements about 90% or about 30% of the time, broadly matching IMGT annotations. Because HLA typing was unavailable for some donors at each locus, only the typed subset was used in association tests. This cohort had only TCR beta chains sequenced, and the lack of alpha or paired-chain data limited which features could be detected. Some IMGT-functional V segments, including TRBV6-2 and TRBV6-3, could not be told apart with the 87-base-pair reads, so those segments were excluded. In a later analysis, the rate of TCR association differed among HLA loci, with DRB1 alleles having the most associated TCRs and HLA-C alleles having the fewest. CMV serostatus was the only immune exposure information available for the cohort.

Note on this clone: Which antigen it targets is not known. The sample holds no much larger clone one base away, and base qualities are not on file.

The rearrangement joined TRBV21-1 to TRBJ1-1. TRBV21-1 has pseudogene status. This TCR derives from a young man in good health and CMV-seronegative. The sample comprised PBMCs. The sequence in DNA is TGTGCCAGCAGCACCGCCGGGAGCAACACTGAAGCTTTCTTT. This yields the protein CASSTAGSNTEAFF.